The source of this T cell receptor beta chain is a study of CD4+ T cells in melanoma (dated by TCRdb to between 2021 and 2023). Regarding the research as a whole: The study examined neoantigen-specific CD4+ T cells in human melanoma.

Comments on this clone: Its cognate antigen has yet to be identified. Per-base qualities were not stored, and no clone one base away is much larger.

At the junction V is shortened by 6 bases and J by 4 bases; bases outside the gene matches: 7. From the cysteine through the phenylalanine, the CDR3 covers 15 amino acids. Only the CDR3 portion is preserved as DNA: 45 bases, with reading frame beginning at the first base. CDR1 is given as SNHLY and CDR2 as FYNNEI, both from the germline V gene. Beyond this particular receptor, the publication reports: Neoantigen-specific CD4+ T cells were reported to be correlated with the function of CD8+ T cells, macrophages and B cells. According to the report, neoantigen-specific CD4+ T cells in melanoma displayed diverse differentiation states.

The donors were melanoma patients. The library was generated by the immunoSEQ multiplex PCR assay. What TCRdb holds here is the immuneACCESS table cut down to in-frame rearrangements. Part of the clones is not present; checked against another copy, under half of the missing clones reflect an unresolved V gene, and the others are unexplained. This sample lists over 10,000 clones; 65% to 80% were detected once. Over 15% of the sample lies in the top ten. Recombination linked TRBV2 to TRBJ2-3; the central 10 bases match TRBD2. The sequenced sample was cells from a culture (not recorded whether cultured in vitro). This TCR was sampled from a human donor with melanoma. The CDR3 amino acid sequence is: CASSPGTSVADTQYF. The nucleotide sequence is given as TGTGCCAGCAGCCCTGGGACTAGCGTAGCAGATACGCAGTATTTT.